This passage covers 13 T cell receptor beta chains from one sample sequenced in a study of T-cell reconstitution after alpha-beta-depleted transplantation in children listed by TCRdb under 2016. The sample's treatment or condition label, in plain terms: allogeneic hematopoietic cell transplantation with graft depleted of TCRalphabeta T cells and CD19 B cells. The library was produced with PCR. For sequencing, an Illumina HiSeq 2500 was employed. TCR libraries were prepared with molecular barcoding, using unique molecular identifiers to normalize TCRbeta repertoire quantification. Through fastp at Q25 and MiXCR, TCRdb rebuilt clones from the public reads, retaining in-frame beta chains. Rows with one shared CDR3 protein collapse into an entry with the most common genes and DNA. This sample gives 450,000 to 700,000 distinct CDR3 sequences in total; roughly 30% of them show up just once. The top ten constitute around 36% of the sample.

Sequencing was performed on PBMCs, taken before TCRalphabeta/CD19-depleted stem cell transplant. These receptors were taken from a boy in the first two years of life with Wiskott-Aldrich syndrome, due to receive a stem cell transplant.

This chain joins TRBV5-1 and TRBJ2-7, with 7 bases fitting TRBD2. V trimming: 0 bases; J trimming: 3 bases; junction bases outside the gene matches: 9. Germline-derived CDR1 and CDR2 are SGHRS and YFSETQ. The CDR3 loop spans 16 amino acids. In DNA, the CDR3 is TGCGCCAGCAGCTTGGAGCGGCTAGCGGAGGACTACGAGCAGTACTTC. Its translation: CASSLERLAEDYEQYF. The whole variable domain, filled in from reference TRBV5-1 and TRBJ2-7, reads KAGVTQTPRYLIKTRGQQVTLSCSPISGHRSVSWYQQTPGQGLQFLFEYFSETQRNKGNFPGRFSGRQFSNSRSEMNVSTLELGDSALYLCASSLERLAEDYEQYFGPGTRLTVT.

This clonotype was seen only a few times. The chain uses TRBV28 and TRBJ2-2, with 13 bases matching TRBD2. From germline, CDR1 is MDHEN and CDR2 SYDVKM. This CDR3 has 16 residues. The ends lost 5 bases at V and 7 bases at J; junction bases unmatched: 7. CDR3 sequence reads: CASSRTSGRIDGELFF. The CDR3 nucleotides read TGTGCCAGCAGTCGGACTAGCGGGAGAATCGACGGGGAGCTGTTTTTT.

CDR3 in amino acids: CASSPDRAQETQYF. CDR3 DNA: TGCGCCAGCAGCCCGGACAGGGCACAAGAGACCCAGTACTTC. The V and J genes are TRBV5-1 and TRBJ2-5, with 8 bases that match TRBD1. Per germline, CDR1 SGHRS and CDR2 YFSETQ. The CDR3 length is 14 residues. The ends lost 4 bases at V and 2 bases at J; junction bases unmatched: 4.

The chain couples TRBV9 to TRBJ2-2; D is uncertain. Germline lookup yields CDR1 SGDLS and CDR2 YYNGEE. The V end was cut by 3 bases, the J end by 0 bases, with 6 bases between. The CDR3 is made up of 14 amino acids. The CDR3 loop reads CASSALANTGELFF. CDR3 in DNA: TGTGCCAGCAGCGCCTTAGCGAACACCGGGGAGCTGTTTTTT.

The chain carries TRBV7-2 and TRBJ2-7; D is ambiguous. The CDR3 loop spans 13 amino acids. The germline gives CDR1 SGHTA, CDR2 FQGNSA. V shed 6 bases and J shed 3 bases, with 12 bases lying between them. The CDR3, as DNA: TGTGCCAGCAGTCCAGCAGGACGCTACGAGCAGTACTTC. This encodes CASSPAGRYEQYF.

In its sample, this clonotype was seen a few times. This chain links TRBV12-3 or TRBV12-4 with TRBJ2-1; 8 positions match TRBD2. The CDR3 loop spans 16 amino acids. After removal of 4 bases from V and 4 bases from J, the junction contained 9 bases not matched to a gene. CDR3: CASSSPSGRLYNEQFF. The CDR3 DNA reads TGTGCCAGCAGTTCACCCAGCGGGAGATTGTACAATGAGCAGTTCTTC.

This clonotype was detected only a few times. The chain carries TRBV12-3 or TRBV12-4 and TRBJ2-3; 8 bases map to TRBD1. The CDR3 totals 15 residues. V dropped 5 bases and J dropped 5; count of bases not matched to a gene: 9. The CDR3 coding sequence is TGTGCCAGCAGTACAAGACAGGGGTCGTTAGATACGCAGTATTTT. It is translated as CASSTRQGSLDTQYF.

This clonotype was found a few times. This chain uses TRBV11-1 with TRBJ2-6; 10 nucleotides match TRBD1. Trimming took 5 bases from V and 1 from J; bases not matched to a gene: 14. CDR3 length: 20 amino acids. Per germline, CDR1 SGHAT and CDR2 FQDESV (reference sequence). CDR3: CASSTSSGTGEGSGANVLTF. Written as DNA, the CDR3 is TGTGCCAGCAGCACTTCCTCCGGGACAGGGGAAGGGTCTGGGGCCAACGTCCTGACTTTC.

Only a few counts were recorded for this clonotype. The genes are TRBV20-1 and TRBJ2-1; 9 nucleotides agree with TRBD2. Germline V gives CDR1 DFQATT, CDR2 SNEGSKA (reference sequence). Trimming at V came to 4 bases and at J to 0 bases, leaving 4 bases not matched to a gene. The CDR3 runs to 15 residues. Here the CDR3 reads CSAIAGASSYNEQFF. The CDR3 bases are TGCAGTGCTATAGCGGGGGCCTCCTCCTACAATGAGCAGTTCTTC.

The chain couples TRBV5-1 to TRBJ2-7, with D possibly TRBD2 on 5 matching bases. CDR1 is SGHRS, CDR2 YFSETQ, per germline. With 1 base removed from V and 6 bases from J, the gap between germline ends came to 14 bases. CDR3 length: 14 amino acids. The CDR3 region is CASSLSGVEGEQYF. In DNA form, the CDR3 reads TGCGCCAGCAGCTTGTCGGGTGTAGAGGGCGAGCAGTACTTC.

This clonotype came up a few times. The V call is TRBV5-5, the J call TRBJ2-5; 8 positions match TRBD1. The germline V gene has CDR1 SGHKS and CDR2 YYEKEE (reference sequence). The CDR3 is 14 residues long. After removal of 0 bases from V and 7 bases from J, the junction contained 5 bases not matched to a gene. The CDR3 reads CASSLETGVGTQYF. Written as DNA, the CDR3 is TGTGCCAGCAGCTTGGAGACAGGGGTCGGGACCCAGTACTTC.

The chain is built from TRBV27 and TRBJ2-3; weak D call: TRBD1 (7 bases). Germline V gives CDR1 MNHEY, CDR2 SMNVEV (reference sequence). The germline V and J ends were trimmed by 3 bases and 2 bases, with 15 bases remaining between them. This CDR3 spans 16 amino acids. The CDR3 is CASSLRRGRDTDTQYF. DNA for the CDR3: TGTGCCAGCAGTTTGCGTAGGGGGCGGGACACAGATACGCAGTATTTT.

This chain connects TRBV5-1 to TRBJ2-3; D gene uncertain. Germline values: CDR1 SGHRS, CDR2 YFSETQ. V was cut by 2 bases and J by 4 bases, with 11 bases left in between. The CDR3 totals 14 residues. CDR3 protein: CASSLTARADTQYF. The CDR3 coding sequence is TGCGCCAGCAGCTTAACAGCTCGAGCAGATACGCAGTATTTT.